What follows are 19 T cell receptor beta chains derived from one specimen sequenced in a study of OX40 agonist ivuxolimab in advanced cancers. Profiling relied on immunoSEQ multiplex PCR, and the TCRdb table lists in-frame clones only, not all of them. The data hold about 50,000 clones, with about 94% observed a single time. The material was CD4+ or CD8+ T cells sorted from blood, obtained in a trial of the OX40 agonist ivuxolimab. These receptors originate from an adult with an advanced solid tumor such as melanoma, head and neck, liver or kidney cancer.

The V and J genes are TRBV6-9 and TRBJ1-1, with a possible D match to TRBD1 (6 bases). The CDR3 length is 13 residues. The germline V gene encodes CDR1 MNHGY and CDR2 SVAAGI. V lost 9 bases, J lost 1 base, and 12 bases lay in between. For the CDR3, the DNA is TGTGCCAGACCTCGGGACAAGAACACTGAAGCTTTCTTT. It translates to CARPRDKNTEAFF.

The rearrangement links TRBV9 to TRBJ2-6; 8 bases match TRBD2. V shed 3 bases, J shed 0 bases, and the junction held 8 bases outside the gene matches. This CDR3 is built from 18 residues. Germline V lookup: CDR1 SGDLS, CDR2 YYNGEE. CDR3 sequence: CASSGSSGRPSGANVLTF. In DNA, the CDR3 is TGTGCCAGCAGCGGCTCTAGCGGGCGACCCTCTGGGGCCAACGTCCTGACTTTC.

The V gene is TRBV5-6, the J gene TRBJ2-1; D is uncertain. Germline CDR1 reads SGHDT; CDR2 reads YYEEEE. V lost 4 bases and J lost 7, with 9 bases in between. This CDR3 contains 12 residues. The CDR3 loop reads CASSLTLNEQFF. The CDR3, as DNA: TGTGCCAGCAGCCTGACCTTAAATGAGCAGTTCTTC.

The chain's CDR3 is CASSETSGTADTQYF. DNA of the CDR3: TGTGCCAGCAGCGAGACTAGCGGGACTGCAGATACGCAGTATTTT. J is TRBJ2-3 and V is TRBV9, with TRBD2 matching 11 bases. V dropped 3 bases and J dropped 4; count of bases not matched to a gene: 4. The germline CDR1 and CDR2 sequences are SGDLS and YYNGEE. The CDR3 contains 15 residues.

The CDR3 DNA follows: TGTGCCAGCAGCGTAGAGGGGCTAGCGTTCTACAATGAGCAGTTCTTC. Protein sequence: CASSVEGLAFYNEQFF. J is TRBJ2-1 and V is TRBV9, with a possible D match to TRBD2 (6 bases). There are 16 residues in the CDR3. In germline, CDR1 is SGDLS, CDR2 YYNGEE. The V and J ends lost 0 bases and 3 bases respectively, with 13 bases between them.

DNA of the CDR3: TGCAGCGTTGAACTAGCGGTACACAATGAGCAGTTCTTC. As protein: CSVELAVHNEQFF. V gene TRBV29-1 combines with J gene TRBJ2-1, with TRBD2 matching over 7 bases. This CDR3 is 13 amino acids long. With V trimmed by 2 bases and J by 5 bases, 3 bases remained unmatched. Per germline, CDR1 SQVTM and CDR2 ANQGSEA.

The V gene is TRBV7-8, the J gene TRBJ1-2; 8 bases match TRBD1. This CDR3 has 13 amino acids. V dropped 5 bases and J dropped 13; count of bases not matched to a gene: 12. Germline V CDR1 and CDR2: SGHVS, FQNEAQ. In DNA, the CDR3 is TGTGCCAGCAGCCCGTCGAGACAGGGGTACTCCACCTTC. Translation: CASSPSRQGYSTF.

The V and J genes are TRBV9 and TRBJ2-3; possibly TRBD2 for D (6 bases). Germline V lookup: CDR1 SGDLS, CDR2 YYNGEE. Trimming pared 2 bases from V and 2 bases from J, leaving 12 bases between. CDR3 length equals 15 residues. CDR3 in amino acids: CASSVSSGLTDTQYF. The CDR3 DNA sequence: TGTGCCAGCAGCGTCTCGAGCGGGCTCACAGATACGCAGTATTTT.

This chain joins TRBV28 and TRBJ1-5; the D gene is possibly TRBD1 (6 bases). The V gene lost 6 bases and the J gene lost 0 bases, with 15 bases spanning the gap. CDR1 MDHEN and CDR2 SYDVKM come from the germline V gene. The CDR3 runs 16 residues. CDR3 bases: TGTGCCAGCAGAAACAGGGACGGGCTTAGCAATCAGCCCCAGCATTTT. Protein product: CASRNRDGLSNQPQHF.

The rearrangement joins TRBV7-9 to TRBJ1-5, with D perhaps TRBD1 (6 bases). With 5 bases removed from V and 7 bases from J, the gap between germline ends came to 15 bases. This CDR3 is 14 amino acids long. Germline V gene data show CDR1 as SEHNR and CDR2 as FQNEAQ (reference sequence). The CDR3 protein is CASSEGGSGQPQHF. Written as DNA, the CDR3 is TGTGCCAGCAGCGAGGGGGGGTCAGGACAGCCCCAGCATTTT.

CDR3 coding DNA: TGTGCCAGCAGCTCCCTCAGGGACGAGCAGTACTTC. Its translation: CASSSLRDEQYF. The V gene is TRBV13, the J gene TRBJ2-7, with D tentatively TRBD1 (5 bases). Trimming took off 4 bases at V and 5 bases at J, with 9 bases between the two ends. CDR1 is PRHDT, CDR2 FYEKMQ, per germline (reference sequence). There are 12 residues in the CDR3.

CDR3 in DNA: TGTGCCAGCAGCTTATATCCGGGACACCCCAATGAGCAGTTCTTC. This translates into CASSLYPGHPNEQFF. The J gene is TRBJ2-1, the V gene TRBV5-5; TRBD1 is a possible D gene (6 bases). Germline values: CDR1 SGHKS, CDR2 YYEKEE (reference sequence). Deletions cut 2 bases from V and 6 bases from J, with 15 bases between. This CDR3 region has 15 residues.

The DNA of the CDR3 is TGTGCCAGCAGGGGCCGGGGAGGAGAAGCTTTCTTT. As protein: CASRGRGGEAFF. The gene calls are TRBV25-1 and TRBJ1-1, with D hard to call. The V end lost 6 bases, the J end lost 8 bases, and 13 bases lay between the germline ends. CDR1 is MGHDK and CDR2 is SYGVNS in the germline V gene. This CDR3 comprises 12 residues.

The chain has TRBV5-6 and TRBJ2-1; a weak D match, TRBD1 (5 bases). V was cut by 0 bases and J by 10 bases, with 11 bases left in between. CDR1 and CDR2 from the germline V gene are SGHDT and YYEEEE. The CDR3 consists of 13 residues. The CDR3 DNA reads as TGTGCCAGCAGCTTGGGGGGCGGAGAAGAGCAGTTCTTC. It codes for CASSLGGGEEQFF. The entire variable domain, with the rest obtained from reference TRBV5-6 and TRBJ2-1, is as follows: DAGVTQSPTHLIKTRGQQVTLRCSPKSGHDTVSWYQQALGQGPQFIFQYYEEEERQRGNFPDRFSGHQFPNYSSELNVNALLLGDSALYLCASSLGGGEEQFFGPGTRLTVL.

The CDR3 DNA reads TGCGCCAGCAGCCAGGACACCACGGACCTTTCCTATGGCTACACCTTC. It yields the protein CASSQDTTDLSYGYTF. V is TRBV4-3 and J is TRBJ1-2; perhaps TRBD1 as D (5 bases). V was cut by 3 bases and J by 4 bases, with 18 bases left in between. The CDR3 runs 16 residues. Germline CDR1 LGHNA, CDR2 YSLEER.

The V and J genes are TRBV27 and TRBJ1-4; TRBD1 matches at 8 bases. This CDR3 is 13 amino acids long. Germline CDR1 and CDR2: MNHEY and SMNVEV (reference sequence). V lost 5 bases to trimming and J lost 14 bases; unmatched junction nucleotides: 10. The CDR3 is CASSGTGPYRLFF. The CDR3 bases are TGTGCCAGCAGTGGGACAGGTCCCTATCGGCTGTTTTTT.

This chain connects TRBV6-5 to TRBJ1-3, with 8 bases that match TRBD1. Germline V CDR1 and CDR2: MNHEY, SVGAGI. The CDR3 runs to 15 residues. V shed 4 bases and J 4 bases; nucleotides not matched to a gene: 6. In DNA, the CDR3 is TGTGCCAGCAGTTTCGGACAGGGTTCAGGAAACACCATATATTTT. It yields the protein CASSFGQGSGNTIYF.

The chain joins TRBV7-9 to TRBJ2-1; D is unresolved. The V gene's germline CDR1 is SEHNR and CDR2 FQNEAQ (reference sequence). The CDR3 is 15 amino acids. V was clipped by 2 bases and J by 4 bases, with 12 bases between them. For the CDR3, the DNA is TGTGCCAGCAGCTTACTGAACGCCCGATACAATGAGCAGTTCTTC. This translates into CASSLLNARYNEQFF.

This clone was detected once. This chain joins TRBV11-2 and TRBJ2-1; weak D call: TRBD1 (5 bases). The CDR3 sequence is 15 residues long. The germline gives CDR1 SGHAT, CDR2 FQNNGV. The V and J ends lost 1 base and 4 bases respectively, with 11 bases between them. CDR3 nucleotides: TGTGCCAGCAGCTTAGTCAGGGTGGGGTACAATGAGCAGTTCTTC. This translates into CASSLVRVGYNEQFF.